This TCR beta chain was found in a study of blood T cell repertoires in COVID-19. Study-wide context: The United States, Italy and Spain supplied acute and convalescent COVID-19 samples. Sample material is recorded as cDNA or gDNA derived from T cells, B-cell-depleted T cells, or PBMCs.

Per the study methods: Amplifying reference gene primers gave estimates of nucleated cell counts. Assay used: immunoSEQ multiplex PCR; TCRdb lists only in-frame clones, some missing. The V and J calls and the clone size are those of that table, but D and trimming were determined from the DNA. The sample includes roughly 80,000 clones, 84% of them seen just once. With 5 bases clipped from V and 4 bases from J, the junction kept 1 base outside the gene matches. The CDR3 covers 13 residues. Germline CDR1 is MNHEY and CDR2 is SVGAGI. This rearrangement joins TRBV6-5 to TRBJ1-2; the match to TRBD1 covers 10 bases. The clonotype comes from a man in his fifties with acute or convalescent COVID-19. The sequencing input was peripheral blood. Here the CDR3 reads CASSRDRGYGYTF. CDR3 sequence (DNA): TGTGCCAGCAGTCGGGACAGGGGCTATGGCTACACCTTC.